This record concerns one T cell receptor beta chain sequence. The entry originates in a study of T-cell reconstitution after alpha-beta-depleted transplantation in children. Unique molecular identifiers were built into the TCRbeta library. TCRdb recomputed calls from the PCR reads with MiXCR, one row per CDR3 protein. Of almost 500,000 distinct CDR3 sequences in the sample, around 13% were seen once. The sequencing here drew on PBMCs from the stem cell graft donor, taken from the stem cell graft. The receptor was derived from a human donor who donated a stem cell graft to a child with combined immunodeficiency.

CDR3 region: CASGYRVLREQYF. CDR3 in DNA: TGTGCCAGCGGCTACAGGGTGCTGCGCGAGCAGTACTTC. This chain links TRBV5-4 with TRBJ2-7, with D tentatively TRBD1 (6 bases). Germline CDR1 reads SGHNT; CDR2 reads YYREEE (reference sequence). Trimming took off 7 bases at V and 6 bases at J, with 17 bases between the two ends. This CDR3 comprises 13 residues.